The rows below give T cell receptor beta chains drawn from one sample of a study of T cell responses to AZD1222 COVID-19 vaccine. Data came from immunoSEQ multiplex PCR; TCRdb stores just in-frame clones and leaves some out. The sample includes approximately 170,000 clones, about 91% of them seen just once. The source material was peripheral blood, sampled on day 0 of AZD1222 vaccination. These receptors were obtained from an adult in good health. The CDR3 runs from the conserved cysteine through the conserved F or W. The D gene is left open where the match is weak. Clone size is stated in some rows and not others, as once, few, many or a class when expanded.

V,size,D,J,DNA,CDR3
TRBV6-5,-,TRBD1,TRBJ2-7,TGTGCCAGCAGTCGGACAGGCACTGACTACGAGCAGTACTTC,CASSRTGTDYEQYF
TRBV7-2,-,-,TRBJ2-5,TGTGCCAGCAGCTTATTCGCCCGCACCGCCCCAGAGACCCAGTACTTC,CASSLFARTAPETQYF
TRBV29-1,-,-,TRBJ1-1,TGCAGCGTTATTCCGGGCAACACTGAAGCTTTCTTT,CSVIPGNTEAFF
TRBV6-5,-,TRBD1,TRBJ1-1,TGTGCCAGCAGTTCCCCGACAGGGGTGGCTTTCTTT,CASSSPTGVAFF
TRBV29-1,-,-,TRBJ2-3,TGCAGCGTCTGCCCTCCGGAAGACGCCAGCACAGATACGCAGTATTTT,CSVCPPEDASTDTQYF
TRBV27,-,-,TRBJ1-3,TGTGCCAGCAGTAAACAGGGATTAGCACTCTCTGGAAACACCATATATTTT,CASSKQGLALSGNTIYF
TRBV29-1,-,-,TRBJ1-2,TGCAGCGTACATCAAGGCTACACCTTC,CSVHQGYTF
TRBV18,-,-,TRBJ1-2,TGTGCCAGCTCACCAAACGAGGGGACCTATGGCTACACCTTC,CASSPNEGTYGYTF
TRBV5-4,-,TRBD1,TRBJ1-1,TGTGCCAGCAGCCATACAGGGGGCCTCGGGTCGCTGACCGAAGCTTTCTTT,CASSHTGGLGSLTEAFF
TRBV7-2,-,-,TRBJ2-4,TGTGCCAGCAGCTTATACCTAGCCAAAAACATTCAGTACTTC,CASSLYLAKNIQYF
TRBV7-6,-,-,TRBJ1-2,TGTGCCAGCAGCTTATTGGGAAAGGGCGACCACCGGTATGGCTACACCTTC,CASSLLGKGDHRYGYTF
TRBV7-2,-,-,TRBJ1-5,TGTGCCAGCAGCTTAGCAGCCGGGTGGAATCAGCCCCAGCATTTT,CASSLAAGWNQPQHF
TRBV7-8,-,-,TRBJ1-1,TGTGCCAGCAGCCGGAGACCGGGACCCGGGCTCACTGAAGCTTTCTTT,CASSRRPGPGLTEAFF
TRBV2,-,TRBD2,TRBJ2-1,TGTGCCAGCAGTGAATATTCGGGGACTAGCGGGAGGCGAGGGTCCTACAATGAGCAGTTCTTC,CASSEYSGTSGRRGSYNEQFF
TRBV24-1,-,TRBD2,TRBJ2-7,TGTGCCACCAGTGGTGGTTCGTGGACTAGCGGCTACGAGCAGTACTTC,CATSGGSWTSGYEQYF
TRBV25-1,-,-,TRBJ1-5,TGTGCCAGCAGTGCCCCGGGACCCAGCAATCAGCCCCAGCATTTT,CASSAPGPSNQPQHF
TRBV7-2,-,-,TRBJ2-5,TGTGCCAGCAGCTTATCGGAGACCCAGTACTTC,CASSLSETQYF
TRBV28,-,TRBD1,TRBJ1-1,TGTGCCAGCAGTTTTAGGGGGCACACTGAAGCTTTCTTT,CASSFRGHTEAFF
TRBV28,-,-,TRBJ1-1,TGTGCCAGCAGGTTTCCGGGGCTCGTGAACACTGAAGCTTTCTTT,CASRFPGLVNTEAFF
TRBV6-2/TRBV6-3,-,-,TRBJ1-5,TGTGCCAGCAGTTACATCTATAGCAATCAGCCCCAGCATTTT,CASSYIYSNQPQHF
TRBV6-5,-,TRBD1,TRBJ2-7,TGTGCCAGCAGTTTAGCCTACAGGGGGAACTACGAGCAGTACTTC,CASSLAYRGNYEQYF
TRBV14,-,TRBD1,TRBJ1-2,TGTGCCAGCAGCCAAGATTTAACAGGGGAAGTTGGAGGCTACACCTTC,CASSQDLTGEVGGYTF
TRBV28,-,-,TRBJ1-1,TGTGCCAGCAGCCTCCGCAGGGACGTTGAAGCTTTCTTT,CASSLRRDVEAFF
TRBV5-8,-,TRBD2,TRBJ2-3,TGTGCCAGCAGCTTAGGCTCTAGCGGGAGAGGTTTTACAGATACGCAGTATTTT,CASSLGSSGRGFTDTQYF
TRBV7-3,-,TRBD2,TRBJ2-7,TGTGCCAGCAGCACCGGACTAGCGGGATCCTACGAGCAGTACTTC,CASSTGLAGSYEQYF
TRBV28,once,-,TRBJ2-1,TGTGCCAGCAGTTTGGATGAGCAGTTCTTC,CASSLDEQFF
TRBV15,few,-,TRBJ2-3,TGTGCCACCAGCAGAGCCCCCGGGACATACTACGCAGATACGCAGTATTTT,CATSRAPGTYYADTQYF
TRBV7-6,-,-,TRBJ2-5,TGTGCCAGCAGCTTAGACCGAAAGGGGCGCGGTGGGACCCAGTACTTC,CASSLDRKGRGGTQYF
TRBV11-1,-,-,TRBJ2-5,TGTGCCAGCAGCTTACGCAGGGGTCGCGGGGAGACCCAGTACTTC,CASSLRRGRGETQYF
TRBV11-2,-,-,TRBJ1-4,TGTGCCAGCAGTTGGGGGGCCGCGACTAATGAAAAACTGTTTTTT,CASSWGAATNEKLFF
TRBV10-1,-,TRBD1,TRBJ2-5,TGCGCCAGCAGTCGGGACAGGAAGGGAGAGACCCAGTACTTC,CASSRDRKGETQYF
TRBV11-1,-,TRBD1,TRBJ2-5,TGTGCCAGCACCTCTGGTATAACAGGGGTAGAGACCCAGTACTTC,CASTSGITGVETQYF
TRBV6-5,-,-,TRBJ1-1,TGTGCCAGCAGGGTGGGCTCGAACACTGAAGCTTTCTTT,CASRVGSNTEAFF
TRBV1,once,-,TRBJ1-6,TGCACCAGCAGGCCATACAGGAATTCACCCCTCCACTTT,CTSRPYRNSPLHF
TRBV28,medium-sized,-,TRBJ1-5,TGTGCCAGCAGTTTAATCCCTGGGGGAAACGGTCAGCCCCAGCATTTT,CASSLIPGGNGQPQHF
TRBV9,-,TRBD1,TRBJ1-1,TGTGCCAGCAGCGTCGACAGGGCCTCGAACACTGAAGCTTTCTTT,CASSVDRASNTEAFF
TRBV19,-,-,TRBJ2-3,TGTGCCTCCGGGCCCCGCTTAGATACGCAGTATTTT,CASGPRLDTQYF
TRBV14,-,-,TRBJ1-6,TGTGCCAGCAGCCAAGGGGGCGCCTATAATTCACCCCTCCACTTT,CASSQGGAYNSPLHF
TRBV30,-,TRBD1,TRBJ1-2,TGTGCCTGGAGTCCGGGACAGGAGGGGGGCTACACCTTC,CAWSPGQEGGYTF
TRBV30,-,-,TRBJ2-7,TGTGCCTGGAGTGAGCGTTACGAGCAGTACTTC,CAWSERYEQYF
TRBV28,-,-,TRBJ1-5,TGTGCCAGCAGTTTAGCTTGGTCGTGGCAGGGCCAAAGCAATCAGCCCCAGCATTTT,CASSLAWSWQGQSNQPQHF
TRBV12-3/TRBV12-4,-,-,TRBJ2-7,TGTGCCAGCAGTTTTTCAGGGGTCTACGAGCAGTACTTC,CASSFSGVYEQYF
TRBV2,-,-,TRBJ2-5,TGTGCCACCCTCGGCCTGGGACTTTCGCAAGAGACCCAGTACTTC,CATLGLGLSQETQYF
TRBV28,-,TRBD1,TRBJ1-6,TGTGCCAGCAGTCTGGGACAGCTATATAATTCACCCCTCCACTTT,CASSLGQLYNSPLHF
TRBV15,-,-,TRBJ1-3,TGTGCCACCAGCAGAGATCTAACAGGTCCCGCTGGAAACACCATATATTTT,CATSRDLTGPAGNTIYF
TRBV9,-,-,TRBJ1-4,TGTGCCAGCAGCGACCGGGCCGTTAATGAAAAACTGTTTTTT,CASSDRAVNEKLFF
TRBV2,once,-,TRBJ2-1,TGTGCCAGCAGGGAAAACAATGAGCAGTTCTTC,CASRENNEQFF
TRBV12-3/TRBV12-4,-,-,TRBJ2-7,TGTGCCAGCAGTTCCAGCTTCCACGAGCAGTACTTC,CASSSSFHEQYF
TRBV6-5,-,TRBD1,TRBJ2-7,TGTGCCAGCAGGACACGGACAGGGGGCATCCGCGAGCAGTACTTC,CASRTRTGGIREQYF
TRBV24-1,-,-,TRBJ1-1,TGTGCCACCAGTGATTTAAGGCAGACTGAAGCTTTCTTT,CATSDLRQTEAFF